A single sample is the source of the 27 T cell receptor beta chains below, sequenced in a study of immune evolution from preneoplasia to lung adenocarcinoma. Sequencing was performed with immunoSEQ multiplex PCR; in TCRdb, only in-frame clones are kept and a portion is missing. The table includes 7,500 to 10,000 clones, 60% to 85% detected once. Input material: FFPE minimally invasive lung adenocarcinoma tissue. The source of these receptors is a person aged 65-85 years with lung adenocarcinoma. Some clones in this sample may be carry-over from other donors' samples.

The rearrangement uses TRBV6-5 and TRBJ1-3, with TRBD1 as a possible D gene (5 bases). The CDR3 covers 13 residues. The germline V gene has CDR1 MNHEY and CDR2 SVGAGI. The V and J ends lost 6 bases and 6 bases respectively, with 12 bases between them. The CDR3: CASSPAGENTIYF. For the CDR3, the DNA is TGTGCCAGCAGCCCGGCGGGGGAAAACACCATATATTTT.

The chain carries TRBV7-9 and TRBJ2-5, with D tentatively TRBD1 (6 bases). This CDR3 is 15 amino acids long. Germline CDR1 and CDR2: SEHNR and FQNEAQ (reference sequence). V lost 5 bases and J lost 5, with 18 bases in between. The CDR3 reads CASSPDSFSPETQYF. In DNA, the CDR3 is TGTGCCAGCAGCCCGGACAGCTTCAGCCCGGAGACCCAGTACTTC.

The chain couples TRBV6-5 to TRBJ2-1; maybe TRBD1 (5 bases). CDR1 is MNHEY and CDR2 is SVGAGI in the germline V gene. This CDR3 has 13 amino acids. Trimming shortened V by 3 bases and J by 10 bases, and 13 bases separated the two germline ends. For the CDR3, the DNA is TGTGCCAGCAGTTATGTGGCAGACAGAGAGCAGTTCTTC. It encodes CASSYVADREQFF.

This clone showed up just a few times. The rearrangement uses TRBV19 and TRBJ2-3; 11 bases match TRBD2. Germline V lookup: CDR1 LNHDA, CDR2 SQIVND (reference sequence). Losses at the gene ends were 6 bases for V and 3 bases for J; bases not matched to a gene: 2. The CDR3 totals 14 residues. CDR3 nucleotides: TGTGCCAGTAGACTAGCGGGGGAAACAGATACGCAGTATTTT. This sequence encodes CASRLAGETDTQYF.

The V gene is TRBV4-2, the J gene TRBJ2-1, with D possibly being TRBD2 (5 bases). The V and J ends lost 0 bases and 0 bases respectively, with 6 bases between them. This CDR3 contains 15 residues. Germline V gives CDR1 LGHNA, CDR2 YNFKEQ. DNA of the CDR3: TGTGCCAGCAGCCAAGATAGCGTCTCCTACAATGAGCAGTTCTTC. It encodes CASSQDSVSYNEQFF.

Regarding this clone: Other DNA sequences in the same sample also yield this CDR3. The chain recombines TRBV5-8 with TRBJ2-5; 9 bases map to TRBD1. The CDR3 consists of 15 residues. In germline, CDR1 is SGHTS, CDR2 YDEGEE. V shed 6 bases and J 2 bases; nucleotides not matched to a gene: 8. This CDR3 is CASTWGDRDQETQYF. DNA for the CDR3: TGTGCCAGCACCTGGGGGGACAGGGATCAAGAGACCCAGTACTTC. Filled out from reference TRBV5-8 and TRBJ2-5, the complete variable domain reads EAGVTQSPTHLIKTRGQQATLRCSPISGHTSVYWYQQALGLGLQFLLWYDEGEERNRGNFPPRFSGRQFPNYSSELNVNALELEDSALYLCASTWGDRDQETQYFGPGTRLLVL.

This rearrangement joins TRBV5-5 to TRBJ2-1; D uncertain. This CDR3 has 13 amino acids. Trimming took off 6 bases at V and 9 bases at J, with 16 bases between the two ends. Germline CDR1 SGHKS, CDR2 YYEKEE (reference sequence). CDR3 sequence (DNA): TGTGCCAGCACCTGGAAGTGGTTCGGTGAGCAGTTCTTC. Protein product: CASTWKWFGEQFF.

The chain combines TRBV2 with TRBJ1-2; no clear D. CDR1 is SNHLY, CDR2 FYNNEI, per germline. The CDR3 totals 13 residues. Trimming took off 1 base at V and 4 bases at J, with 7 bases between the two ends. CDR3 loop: CASSEEVRYGYTF. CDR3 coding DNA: TGTGCCAGCAGTGAAGAGGTGCGCTATGGCTACACCTTC.

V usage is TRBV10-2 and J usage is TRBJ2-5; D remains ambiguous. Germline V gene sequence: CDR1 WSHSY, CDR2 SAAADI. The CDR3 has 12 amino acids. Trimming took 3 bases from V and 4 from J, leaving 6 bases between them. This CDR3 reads CASSDLIETQYF. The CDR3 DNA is TGCGCCAGCAGTGATTTGATAGAGACCCAGTACTTC.

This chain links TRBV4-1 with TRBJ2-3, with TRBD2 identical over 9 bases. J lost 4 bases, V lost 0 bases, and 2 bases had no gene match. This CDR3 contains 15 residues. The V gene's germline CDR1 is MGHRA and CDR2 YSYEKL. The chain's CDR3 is CASSQDSGGPDTQYF. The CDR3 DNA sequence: TGCGCCAGCAGCCAAGATAGCGGGGGACCAGATACGCAGTATTTT.

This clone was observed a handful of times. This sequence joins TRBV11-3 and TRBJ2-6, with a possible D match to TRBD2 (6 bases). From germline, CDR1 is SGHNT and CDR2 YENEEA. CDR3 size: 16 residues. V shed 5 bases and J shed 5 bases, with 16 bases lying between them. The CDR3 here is CASSGTRQSRANVLTF. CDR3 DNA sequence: TGTGCCAGCAGCGGGACTCGACAAAGTCGGGCCAACGTCCTGACTTTC.

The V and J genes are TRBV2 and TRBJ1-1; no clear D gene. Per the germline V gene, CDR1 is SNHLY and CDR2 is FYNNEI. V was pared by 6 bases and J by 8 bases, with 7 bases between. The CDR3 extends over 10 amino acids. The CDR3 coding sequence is TGTGCCAGCAGAGGTGGGGAAGCTTTCTTT. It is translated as CASRGGEAFF.

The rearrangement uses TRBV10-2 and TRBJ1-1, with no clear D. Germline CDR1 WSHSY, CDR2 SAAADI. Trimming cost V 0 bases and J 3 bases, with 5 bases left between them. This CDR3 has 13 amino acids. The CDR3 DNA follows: TGCGCCAGCAGTGAGTCTCCCGACACTGAAGCTTTCTTT. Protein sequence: CASSESPDTEAFF.

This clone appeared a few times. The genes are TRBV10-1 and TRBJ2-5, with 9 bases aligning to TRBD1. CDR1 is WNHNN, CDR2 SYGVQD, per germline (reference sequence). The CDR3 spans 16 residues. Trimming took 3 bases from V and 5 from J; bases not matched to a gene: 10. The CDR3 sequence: CASSDQNRGRGETQYF. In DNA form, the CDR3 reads TGCGCCAGCAGTGACCAGAACAGGGGGCGAGGCGAGACCCAGTACTTC.

CDR3 amino acids: CASSLSGKREGREQYF. For the CDR3, the DNA is TGTGCCAGCAGCTTATCGGGGAAACGGGAGGGCCGCGAGCAGTACTTC. The V call is TRBV11-2, the J call TRBJ2-7; 8 bases match TRBD2. V was clipped by 2 bases and J by 6 bases; unmatched bases: 12. Germline V CDR1 and CDR2: SGHAT, FQNNGV. The CDR3 runs 16 residues.

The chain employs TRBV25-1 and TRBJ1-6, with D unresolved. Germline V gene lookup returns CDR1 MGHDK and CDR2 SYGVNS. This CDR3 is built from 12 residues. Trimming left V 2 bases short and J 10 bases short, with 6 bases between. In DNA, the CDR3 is TGTGCCAGCAGTGAAGGGTGGTCACCCCTCCACTTT. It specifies CASSEGWSPLHF.

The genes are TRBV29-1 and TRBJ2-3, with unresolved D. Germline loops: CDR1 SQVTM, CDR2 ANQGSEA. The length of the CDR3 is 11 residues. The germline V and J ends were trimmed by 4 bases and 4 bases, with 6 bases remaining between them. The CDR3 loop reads CSVVGPDTQYF. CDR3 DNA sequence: TGCAGCGTTGTTGGGCCAGATACGCAGTATTTT.

For the CDR3, the DNA is TGTGCCAGCAGCTTGGCCCGGACAGGAGGCGAATCCTATGGCTACACCTTC. This sequence encodes CASSLARTGGESYGYTF. This chain connects TRBV5-6 to TRBJ1-2, with 7 bases fitting TRBD1. V was clipped by 0 bases and J by 4 bases; unmatched bases: 12. The CDR3 length is 17 residues. Germline values: CDR1 SGHDT, CDR2 YYEEEE. The full variable domain, in which reference TRBV5-6 and TRBJ1-2 provide the parts outside the CDR3, is DAGVTQSPTHLIKTRGQQVTLRCSPKSGHDTVSWYQQALGQGPQFIFQYYEEEERQRGNFPDRFSGHQFPNYSSELNVNALLLGDSALYLCASSLARTGGESYGYTFGSGTRLTVV.

The CDR3, as DNA: TGTGCCAGCAGTTCGAATCTAGGGGGCAAAAACATTCAGTACTTC. Amino acid sequence: CASSSNLGGKNIQYF. V usage is TRBV28 and J usage is TRBJ2-4, with TRBD1 as a possible D gene (6 bases). The germline V gene encodes CDR1 MDHEN and CDR2 SYDVKM. Trimming removed 4 bases at V and 3 bases at J, with 13 bases between. The CDR3 has 15 amino acids.

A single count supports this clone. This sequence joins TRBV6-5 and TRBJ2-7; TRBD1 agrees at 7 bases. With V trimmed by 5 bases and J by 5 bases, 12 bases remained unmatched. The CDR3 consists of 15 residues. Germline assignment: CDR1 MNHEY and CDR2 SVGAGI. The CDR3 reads CASSGVGRGSNEQYF. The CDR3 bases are TGTGCCAGCAGTGGGGTCGGCAGGGGGAGCAACGAGCAGTACTTC.

CDR3 DNA: TGTGCCAGCAGCCACTCCTCCGGGCCGTACGAGCAGTACTTC. Its protein is CASSHSSGPYEQYF. The chain links TRBV2 to TRBJ2-7; D uncertain. Germline CDR1 reads SNHLY; CDR2 reads FYNNEI. The CDR3 consists of 14 residues. Trimming shortened V by 6 bases and J by 4 bases, and 16 bases separated the two germline ends.

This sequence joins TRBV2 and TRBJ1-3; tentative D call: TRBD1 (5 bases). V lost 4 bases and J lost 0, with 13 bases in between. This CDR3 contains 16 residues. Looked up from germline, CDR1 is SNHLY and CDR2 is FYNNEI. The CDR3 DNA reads TGTGCCAGCAGTGCTCTGGGGCGCGTCTCTGGAAACACCATATATTTT. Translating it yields CASSALGRVSGNTIYF. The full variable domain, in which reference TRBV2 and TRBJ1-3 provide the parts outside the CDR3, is EPEVTQTPSHQVTQMGQEVILRCVPISNHLYFYWYRQILGQKVEFLVSFYNNEISEKSEIFDDQFSVERPDGSNFTLKIRSTKLEDSAMYFCASSALGRVSGNTIYFGEGSWLTVV.

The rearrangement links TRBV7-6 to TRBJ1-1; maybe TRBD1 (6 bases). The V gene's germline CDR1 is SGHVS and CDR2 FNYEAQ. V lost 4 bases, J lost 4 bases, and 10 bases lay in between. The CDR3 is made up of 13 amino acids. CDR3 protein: CASSSQGSTEAFF. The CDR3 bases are TGTGCCAGCAGCTCGCAGGGGTCCACTGAAGCTTTCTTT.

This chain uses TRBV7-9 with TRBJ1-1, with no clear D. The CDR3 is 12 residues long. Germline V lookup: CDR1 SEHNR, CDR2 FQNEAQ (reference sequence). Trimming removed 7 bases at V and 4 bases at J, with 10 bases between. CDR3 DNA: TGTGCCAGCACCTACGAGGGCACTGAAGCTTTCTTT. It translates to CASTYEGTEAFF.

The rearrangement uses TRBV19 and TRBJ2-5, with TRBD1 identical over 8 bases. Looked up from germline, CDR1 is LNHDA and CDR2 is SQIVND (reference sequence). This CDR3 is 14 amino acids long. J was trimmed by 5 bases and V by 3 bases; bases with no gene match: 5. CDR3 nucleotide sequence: TGTGCCAGTAGTATTCAGGGGGCGGGGGAGACCCAGTACTTC. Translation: CASSIQGAGETQYF. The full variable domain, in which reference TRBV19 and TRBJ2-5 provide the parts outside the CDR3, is DGGITQSPKYLFRKEGQNVTLSCEQNLNHDAMYWYRQDPGQGLRLIYYSQIVNDFQKGDIAEGYSVSREKKESFPLTVTSAQKNPTAFYLCASSIQGAGETQYFGPGTRLLVL.

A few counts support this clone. CDR3 sequence reads: CASSRDNSGNTIYF. CDR3 nucleotides: TGTGCCAGCAGCCGGGACAACTCTGGAAACACCATATATTTT. The chain is built from TRBV7-9 and TRBJ1-3; the D gene is possibly TRBD1 (6 bases). Germline V gives CDR1 SEHNR, CDR2 FQNEAQ (reference sequence). V lost 5 bases and J lost 0, with 8 bases in between. The CDR3 extends over 14 amino acids.

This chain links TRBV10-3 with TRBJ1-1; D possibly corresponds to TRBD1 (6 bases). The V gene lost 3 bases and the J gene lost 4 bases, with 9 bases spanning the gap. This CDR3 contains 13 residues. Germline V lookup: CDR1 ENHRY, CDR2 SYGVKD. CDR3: CAISEGGSTEAFF. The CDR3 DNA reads TGTGCCATCAGTGAAGGGGGAAGCACTGAAGCTTTCTTT.